Each of the 30 T cell receptor beta chains below was sequenced from the same sample in a study of cytomegalovirus exposure and HLA in healthy donors. The PCR made use of 60 Vbeta and 13 Jbeta primers. Repertoires were generated with immunoSEQ multiplex PCR, while TCRdb's copy carries only in-frame clones and drops some. This table holds 99,000 or so clones, more than 75% found once. Sequencing input: PBMCs. The receptors derive from a young woman in good health and CMV-seropositive.

This clone was counted between two and nine times. It is likely a read error: a sequence one base away is far more abundant. The chain carries TRBV6-1 and TRBJ2-2, with D possibly TRBD2 on 6 matching bases. Germline V CDR1 and CDR2: MNHNS, SASEGT. The CDR3 extends over 14 amino acids. V shed 4 bases and J shed 5 bases, with 11 bases lying between them. The CDR3 is CASSGTGETGELFF. The CDR3 nucleotides are TGTGCCAGCAGTGGGACGGGAGAGACCGGGGAGCTGTTTTTT.

This chain connects TRBV20-1 to TRBJ1-2, with D uncertain. The CDR3 consists of 10 residues. Per germline, CDR1 DFQATT and CDR2 SNEGSKA (reference sequence). V was pared by 5 bases and J by 5 bases, with 6 bases between. DNA for the CDR3: TGCAGTGCTCCGACATATGGCTACACCTTC. Encoded protein: CSAPTYGYTF.

The V gene is TRBV7-6, the J gene TRBJ1-2, with TRBD1 matching 7 bases. With 4 bases clipped from V and 0 bases from J, the junction kept 5 bases outside the gene matches. Germline CDR1 reads SGHVS; CDR2 reads FNYEAQ. The CDR3 is 15 amino acids. CDR3 in amino acids: CASSSGTGANYGYTF. The CDR3 nucleotides are TGTGCCAGCAGCTCGGGAACAGGGGCTAACTATGGCTACACCTTC.

The gene calls are TRBV28 and TRBJ1-2, with D tentatively TRBD1 (5 bases). Per germline, CDR1 MDHEN and CDR2 SYDVKM. The germline V and J ends were trimmed by 3 bases and 6 bases, with 11 bases remaining between them. The CDR3 loop spans 13 amino acids. The CDR3 region is CASSLQGLDGYTF. The CDR3 coding sequence is TGTGCCAGCAGTTTGCAGGGATTGGATGGCTACACCTTC.

The chain employs TRBV19 and TRBJ1-5; D call uncertain. CDR1 is LNHDA and CDR2 is SQIVND in the germline V gene (reference sequence). Trimming left V 4 bases short and J 0 bases short, with 13 bases between. The CDR3 covers 16 residues. CDR3 sequence reads: CASSTTNFNSNQPQHF. The CDR3 DNA reads TGTGCCAGTAGTACAACGAACTTCAATAGCAATCAGCCCCAGCATTTT.

The table lists this clone with a few counts. The V call is TRBV28, the J call TRBJ2-7; maybe TRBD2 (5 bases). This CDR3 region has 14 residues. In germline, CDR1 is MDHEN, CDR2 SYDVKM. Trimming took 7 bases from V and 0 from J, leaving 13 bases between them. CDR3 bases: TGTGCCAGCATCGGCGAGCGGAGCTCCTACGAGCAGTACTTC. Protein: CASIGERSSYEQYF.

The chain is built from TRBV7-3 and TRBJ1-1; D remains ambiguous. CDR3 length: 13 amino acids. V was trimmed by 5 bases and J by 4 bases, leaving 11 bases between them. Germline assignment: CDR1 SGHTA and CDR2 FQGTGA. DNA of the CDR3: TGTGCCAGCAGCGTCGAGGTTCGCACTGAAGCTTTCTTT. Its translation is CASSVEVRTEAFF. The whole variable domain, filled in from reference TRBV7-3 and TRBJ1-1, reads GAGVSQTPSNKVTEKGKYVELRCDPISGHTALYWYRQSLGQGPEFLIYFQGTGAADDSGLPNDRFFAVRPEGSVSTLKIQRTERGDSAVYLCASSVEVRTEAFFGQGTRLTVV.

CDR3 residues: CAWDDGLAGRETQYF. For the CDR3, the DNA is TGTGCCTGGGATGATGGACTAGCGGGAAGAGAGACCCAGTACTTC. The chain carries TRBV30 and TRBJ2-5; 12 bases agree with TRBD2. The CDR3 length is 15 residues. The V and J ends lost 5 bases and 4 bases, in that order; junction bases with no gene match: 8. The germline V gene encodes CDR1 GTSNPN and CDR2 SVGIG (reference sequence).

This clone was picked up a small number of times. The genes are TRBV29-1 and TRBJ2-3, with 9 bases aligning to TRBD2. This CDR3 is 14 amino acids long. The junction had 8 bases not matched to a gene; V was cut back by 6 bases and J by 4 bases. CDR1 and CDR2 (germline): SQVTM, ANQGSEA. CDR3 nucleotides: TGCAGCGTGGGTAGCGGGAGTCAATCAGATACGCAGTATTTT. Protein sequence: CSVGSGSQSDTQYF.

CDR3 protein: CASSPHGTGFSYEQYF. The CDR3 nucleotides read TGTGCCAGCAGTCCTCACGGGACAGGGTTTTCCTACGAGCAGTACTTC. The chain couples TRBV2 to TRBJ2-7; 9 bases match TRBD1. V gave up 5 bases and J gave up 1 base; unmatched junction bases: 9. The CDR3 is 16 amino acids. Per germline, CDR1 SNHLY and CDR2 FYNNEI.

This clone was found once. The J gene is TRBJ1-2, the V gene TRBV14; D gene uncertain. The CDR3 runs 14 residues. V lost 3 bases and J 7 bases, leaving 15 bases between the germline ends. Germline CDR1 SGHDN, CDR2 FVKESK. The CDR3 sequence: CASSQGGGGVGYTF. For the CDR3, the DNA is TGTGCCAGCAGCCAGGGCGGAGGTGGGGTTGGCTACACCTTC.

V is TRBV6-1 and J is TRBJ1-5, with TRBD1 as a possible D gene (5 bases). The CDR3 has 12 amino acids. V lost 8 bases to trimming and J lost 4 bases, with 9 bases between them. CDR1 is MNHNS, CDR2 SASEGT, per germline. CDR3 DNA: TGTGCCAGCCACCCAGGGAATCAGCCCCAGCATTTT. Its protein product is CASHPGNQPQHF.

The chain combines TRBV6-1 with TRBJ2-7; weak D call: TRBD1 (6 bases). Germline CDR1 MNHNS, CDR2 SASEGT. With 2 bases removed from V and 2 bases from J, the gap between germline ends came to 13 bases. The length of the CDR3 is 15 residues. The chain's CDR3 is CASSEYRTVAYEQYF. In DNA, the CDR3 is TGTGCCAGCAGTGAATATAGGACAGTGGCCTACGAGCAGTACTTC.

The genes are TRBV5-1 and TRBJ2-7, with D possibly being TRBD1 (6 bases). V lost 4 bases, J lost 2 bases, and 13 bases lay in between. Germline values: CDR1 SGHRS, CDR2 YFSETQ. CDR3 length: 14 amino acids. The CDR3 sequence: CASSRTGSPYEQYF. The CDR3 DNA is TGCGCCAGCAGCCGAACAGGGTCCCCCTACGAGCAGTACTTC.

The J gene is TRBJ2-7, the V gene TRBV10-3; maybe TRBD2 (6 bases). Germline V gene sequence: CDR1 ENHRY, CDR2 SYGVKD. The germline V and J ends were trimmed by 3 bases and 2 bases, with 11 bases remaining between them. This CDR3 spans 14 amino acids. CDR3 protein: CAISDQTRPYEQYF. The CDR3 DNA follows: TGTGCCATCAGTGACCAGACTAGACCCTACGAGCAGTACTTC.

V is TRBV27 and J is TRBJ1-6; no clear D. V was cut by 1 base and J by 8 bases, with 12 bases left in between. CDR3 length: 15 amino acids. Germline CDR1 reads MNHEY; CDR2 reads SMNVEV (reference sequence). The CDR3 protein is CASSLWGEDHSPLHF. The CDR3 DNA reads as TGTGCCAGCAGTTTATGGGGAGAGGACCATTCACCCCTCCACTTT.

J is TRBJ2-1 and V is TRBV7-2; TRBD2 matches 10 bases. Per the germline V gene, CDR1 is SGHTA and CDR2 is FQGNSA. The CDR3 spans 16 residues. Unmatched junction bases numbered 15, after V lost 6 bases and J lost 10 bases. The CDR3 sequence is CASSIQVGLADREQFF. Written as DNA, the CDR3 is TGTGCCAGCAGTATTCAGGTCGGACTAGCGGACCGGGAGCAGTTCTTC.

This sequence joins TRBV5-1 and TRBJ2-7; 9 bases fit TRBD2. Per germline, CDR1 SGHRS and CDR2 YFSETQ. This CDR3 contains 16 residues. V trimming: 1 base; J trimming: 4 bases; junction bases outside the gene matches: 9. The CDR3 DNA reads TGCGCCAGCAGCTTGAATTTTAATAGCGGGAGTTACGAGCAGTACTTC. Residues: CASSLNFNSGSYEQYF.

This clone has only one observation. The chain couples TRBV28 to TRBJ1-5, with 11 bases identical to TRBD1. Germline V CDR1 and CDR2: MDHEN, SYDVKM. The CDR3 is made up of 19 amino acids. The V and J ends lost 3 bases and 6 bases, in that order; junction bases with no gene match: 16. The CDR3 spells CASSFPRTGGVVGSQPQHF. CDR3 DNA: TGTGCCAGCAGTTTCCCCAGGACAGGGGGCGTCGTAGGGAGTCAGCCCCAGCATTTT.

The V call is TRBV10-3, the J call TRBJ1-2; 8 nucleotides agree with TRBD1. This CDR3 is 13 amino acids long. The ends lost 7 bases at V and 4 bases at J; junction bases unmatched: 5. Germline V lookup: CDR1 ENHRY, CDR2 SYGVKD. CDR3 DNA: TGTGCCATCACTCGGGACAGGACCTATGGCTACACCTTC. Its protein product is CAITRDRTYGYTF.

This chain joins TRBV6-6 and TRBJ1-2; D gene unclear. Germline V gene sequence: CDR1 MNHNY, CDR2 SVGAGI (reference sequence). There are 11 residues in the CDR3. Trimming stripped 5 bases from V and 3 bases from J, with 4 bases between. DNA of the CDR3: TGTGCCAGCAGTATAGACTATGGCTACACCTTC. Translated: CASSIDYGYTF.

The CDR3 reads CASSPGMVWDTGELFF. The DNA of the CDR3 is TGTGCCAGCAGCCCGGGTATGGTTTGGGACACCGGGGAGCTGTTTTTT. This rearrangement joins TRBV5-6 to TRBJ2-2; D remains ambiguous. Trimming removed 4 bases from V and 3 bases from J, with 16 bases in between. Germline CDR1 SGHDT, CDR2 YYEEEE. The CDR3 runs 16 residues.

V and J are TRBV25-1 and TRBJ2-3, with 7 bases fitting TRBD1. Per the germline V gene, CDR1 is MGHDK and CDR2 is SYGVNS. The CDR3 spans 14 residues. V lost 8 bases and J lost 1; bases outside the gene matches: 6. The CDR3 loop is CASQTGRGTDTQYF. The CDR3 DNA sequence: TGTGCCAGCCAGACAGGGCGGGGCACAGATACGCAGTATTTT.

V usage is TRBV11-2 and J usage is TRBJ2-7, with D unresolved. Looked up from germline, CDR1 is SGHAT and CDR2 is FQNNGV. The CDR3 loop spans 11 amino acids. The ends were cut back, 5 bases at V and 11 bases at J, with 13 bases in the middle. The DNA for the CDR3 is TGTGCCAGCAGCGACAAAGGCCGCGAGTACTTC. This sequence encodes CASSDKGREYF.

The chain employs TRBV25-1 and TRBJ2-1; 7 nucleotides align to TRBD2. This CDR3 has 16 residues. Germline V gene data show CDR1 as MGHDK and CDR2 as SYGVNS. Trimming at V came to 0 bases and at J to 0 bases, leaving 2 bases not matched to a gene. CDR3 loop: CASSEYLAGSYNEQFF. CDR3 nucleotide sequence: TGTGCCAGCAGTGAATATTTAGCGGGCTCCTACAATGAGCAGTTCTTC.

This clone was seen more than once but under ten times. J is TRBJ1-2 and V is TRBV30, with 7 bases identical to TRBD1. Germline V CDR1 and CDR2: GTSNPN, SVGIG (reference sequence). The CDR3 has 14 amino acids. V gave up 3 bases and J gave up 4 bases; unmatched junction bases: 8. In nucleotides, the CDR3 is TGTGCCTGGAGGAATTCGGGACAGATCTATGGCTACACCTTC. As protein: CAWRNSGQIYGYTF.

V usage is TRBV6-1 and J usage is TRBJ1-5, with unresolved D. The CDR3 sequence is 14 residues long. Germline CDR1 MNHNS, CDR2 SASEGT. V was pared by 2 bases and J by 4 bases, with 9 bases between. The CDR3 spells CASSEYERNQPQHF. Here the CDR3 DNA reads TGTGCCAGCAGTGAATATGAGAGAAATCAGCCCCAGCATTTT.

This chain joins TRBV27 and TRBJ2-7; 8 positions match TRBD2. The CDR3 has 14 amino acids. Trimming at V came to 2 bases and at J to 3 bases, leaving 3 bases not matched to a gene. Germline V lookup: CDR1 MNHEY, CDR2 SMNVEV (reference sequence). The CDR3 reads CASSLTSGSYEQYF. CDR3 DNA sequence: TGTGCCAGCAGTTTAACTAGCGGAAGCTACGAGCAGTACTTC.

V is TRBV29-1 and J is TRBJ2-3, with a tentative D call TRBD1 (5 bases). Germline V gene sequence: CDR1 SQVTM, CDR2 ANQGSEA. Trimming removed 1 base at V and 1 base at J, with 12 bases between. This CDR3 spans 15 amino acids. This CDR3 is CSVEVTGGRTDTQYF. For the CDR3, the DNA is TGCAGCGTTGAAGTTACAGGCGGTCGCACAGATACGCAGTATTTT.

The V and J genes are TRBV27 and TRBJ2-7, with 13 bases aligning to TRBD2. Trimming removed 4 bases from V and 5 bases from J; junction bases left unmatched: 5. The CDR3 runs to 15 residues. Germline V gives CDR1 MNHEY, CDR2 SMNVEV (reference sequence). Here the CDR3 reads CASSSLAGGPDEQYF. The CDR3 DNA follows: TGTGCCAGCAGTTCACTAGCGGGAGGGCCTGACGAGCAGTACTTC.